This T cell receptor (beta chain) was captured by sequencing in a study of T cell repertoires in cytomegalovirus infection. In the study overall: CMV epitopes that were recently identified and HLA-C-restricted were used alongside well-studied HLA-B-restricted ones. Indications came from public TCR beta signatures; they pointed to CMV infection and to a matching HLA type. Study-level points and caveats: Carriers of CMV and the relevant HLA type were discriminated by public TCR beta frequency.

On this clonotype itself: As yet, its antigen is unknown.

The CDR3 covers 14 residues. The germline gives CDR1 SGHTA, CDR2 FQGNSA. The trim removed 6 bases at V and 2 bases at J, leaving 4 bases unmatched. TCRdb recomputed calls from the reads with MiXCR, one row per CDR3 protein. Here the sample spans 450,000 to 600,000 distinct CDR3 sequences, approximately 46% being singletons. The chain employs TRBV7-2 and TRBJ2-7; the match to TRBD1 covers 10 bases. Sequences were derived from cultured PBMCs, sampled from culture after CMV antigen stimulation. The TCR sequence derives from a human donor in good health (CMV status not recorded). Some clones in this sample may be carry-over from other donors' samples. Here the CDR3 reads CASRSDRGPYEQYF. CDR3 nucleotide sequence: TGTGCCAGCAGGTCCGACAGGGGGCCCTACGAGCAGTACTTC.